Below are 27 T cell receptor beta chains sequenced from a single sample in a study of identical twins (dated by TCRdb to the mid-2010s). To prepare the library, 5' RACE was applied. Reads for this sample came from an Illumina HiSeq 2000. TCRdb trimmed public reads at Q25 via fastp, called clones via MiXCR and kept in-frame beta chains. Under each unique CDR3 protein, matching rows form one entry showing the most common genes and DNA. For this sample there are under 450,000 distinct CDR3 sequences; approximately 18% appear just once. The ten biggest clones cover approximately 12% of the sample. Sequencing used naive T cells sorted from blood. Sample cell subset or site, as interpreted from the label and publication: cells isolated with a human naive T-cell isolation kit. These TCRs come from a man in his fifties in good health.

This clonotype was picked up many times. CDR3 nucleotides: TGCAGCGTTCGAGTCTGGGTTTCGAGCGGGACAACCTACGAGCAGTACTTC. Its protein is CSVRVWVSSGTTYEQYF. This chain uses TRBV29-1 with TRBJ2-7; perhaps TRBD2 as D (7 bases). The V end was cut by 5 bases, the J end by 2 bases, with 25 bases between. In germline, CDR1 is SQVTM, CDR2 ANQGSEA. CDR3 length: 17 residues.

This chain connects TRBV20-1 to TRBJ2-3; TRBD1 might be the D (6 bases). The CDR3 extends over 12 amino acids. CDR1 is DFQATT and CDR2 is SNEGSKA in the germline V gene (reference sequence). Between the trimmed V and J ends, which lost 7 bases and 5 bases, there was a span of 13 bases. CDR3 bases: TGCAGTGGTACAGGGTCGCAAGATACGCAGTATTTT. Its protein product is CSGTGSQDTQYF.

The CDR3 sequence: CSARGADTAPEAFHEQFF. Written as DNA, the CDR3 is TGCAGTGCTAGAGGCGCAGATACAGCCCCCGAGGCATTTCATGAGCAGTTCTTC. The chain is built from TRBV20-1 and TRBJ2-1; D call uncertain. Per germline, CDR1 DFQATT and CDR2 SNEGSKA (reference sequence). V gave up 1 base and J gave up 8 bases, with 27 bases separating them. CDR3 length: 18 residues.

The chain couples TRBV30 to TRBJ2-6; possible D gene TRBD2, 6 bases. Per the germline V gene, CDR1 is GTSNPN and CDR2 is SVGIG (reference sequence). CDR3 length: 15 residues. V gave up 1 base and J gave up 4 bases, with 11 bases separating them. The CDR3 reads CAWSDGRQGANVLTF. CDR3 coding DNA: TGTGCCTGGAGTGATGGGAGGCAGGGGGCCAACGTCCTGACTTTC.

This clonotype was found a few times. The CDR3 spells CASSLVGLDYGYTF. The DNA of the CDR3 is TGCGCCAGCAGCTTGGTGGGGTTGGACTATGGCTACACCTTC. The chain combines TRBV5-1 with TRBJ1-2; D unresolved. Germline V lookup: CDR1 SGHRS, CDR2 YFSETQ. Trimming cost V 0 bases and J 3 bases, with 9 bases left between them. This CDR3 region has 14 residues.

The table lists this clonotype with many counts. The chain joins TRBV29-1 to TRBJ2-5; D unresolved. CDR1 SQVTM and CDR2 ANQGSEA come from the germline V gene. The V end was cut by 7 bases, the J end by 0 bases, with 9 bases between. The CDR3 is 12 amino acids. As DNA, the CDR3 is TGCAGCGCAAAGACAAACCAAGAGACCCAGTACTTC. Translating gives CSAKTNQETQYF.

The chain has TRBV9 and TRBJ1-2, with 9 bases that match TRBD1. The CDR3 contains 15 residues. The junction had 7 bases not matched to a gene; V was cut back by 2 bases and J by 5 bases. Germline lookup yields CDR1 SGDLS and CDR2 YYNGEE. The CDR3 DNA reads as TGTGCCAGCAGCGTCACAGGGGGCTCCAAGTATGGCTACACCTTC. This translates into CASSVTGGSKYGYTF.

The rearrangement links TRBV7-7 to TRBJ2-5; 14 bases line up with TRBD2. V lost 5 bases and J lost 5; bases outside the gene matches: 7. Germline CDR1 is SSHAT and CDR2 is FNYEAQ (reference sequence). The CDR3 spans 16 residues. The CDR3 protein is CASSLTSGRAGETQYF. The CDR3 region has the DNA TGTGCCAGCAGCCTGACTAGCGGGAGGGCCGGTGAGACCCAGTACTTC. Full variable domain (rest looked up from reference TRBV7-7 and TRBJ2-5): GAGVSQSPRYKVTKRGQDVTLRCDPISSHATLYWYQQALGQGPEFLTYFNYEAQPDKSGLPSDRFSAERPEGSISTLTIQRTEQRDSAMYRCASSLTSGRAGETQYFGPGTRLLVL.

This clonotype was seen at least ten times. At one of its ends the junction is not consistent with the germline gene, which may arise from a read error. The rearrangement links TRBV5-1 to TRBJ2-7; a weak D match, TRBD1 (6 bases). The CDR3 totals 11 residues. Germline CDR1 and CDR2: SGHRS and YFSETQ. DNA for the CDR3: TGTGCCAGCAGCTTAGGGGGCGAGCAGTACTTC. This translates into CASSLGGEQYF.

This clonotype was recorded at least ten times. The gene calls are TRBV7-2 and TRBJ1-2, with D maybe TRBD1 (5 bases). The ends were cut back, 4 bases at V and 5 bases at J, with 20 bases in the middle. The germline gives CDR1 SGHTA, CDR2 FQGNSA. The length of the CDR3 is 16 residues. CDR3 in amino acids: CASSYPSGGGSYGYTF. The CDR3 DNA is TGTGCCAGCAGCTACCCCTCTGGTGGGGGTTCTTATGGCTACACCTTC.

This clonotype was observed at least ten times. The chain joins TRBV29-1 to TRBJ2-7, with TRBD1 matching 7 bases. The CDR3 runs to 17 residues. J lost 1 base, V lost 0 bases, and 12 bases had no gene match. Germline CDR1 is SQVTM and CDR2 is ANQGSEA. The CDR3 bases are TGCAGCGTTGAAGATAACTATGGGACAGAGAATTCCTACGAGCAGTACTTC. This translates into CSVEDNYGTENSYEQYF.

This sequence joins TRBV18 and TRBJ2-7; no clear D gene. Looked up from germline, CDR1 is KGHSH and CDR2 is LQKENI. The CDR3 extends over 14 amino acids. Trimming took 1 base from V and 3 from J, leaving 10 bases between them. The CDR3 nucleotides are TGTGCCAGCTCACCACAGAACAGATTCTACGAGCAGTACTTC. Its translation: CASSPQNRFYEQYF.

This clonotype was seen ten or more times. The chain employs TRBV4-3 and TRBJ2-7; no definite D call. Germline V CDR1 and CDR2: LGHNA, YSLEER. The V end lost 0 bases, the J end lost 6 bases, and 9 bases lay between the germline ends. This CDR3 is built from 13 residues. The CDR3 spells CASSQDPQTEQYF. DNA of the CDR3: TGCGCCAGCAGCCAAGATCCCCAGACCGAGCAGTACTTC.

CDR3 in amino acids: CATSDGLTGGNTIYF. In nucleotides, the CDR3 is TGTGCCACCAGTGATGGTTTGACAGGGGGAAACACCATATATTTT. The chain joins TRBV24-1 to TRBJ1-3; 7 bases fit TRBD1. CDR3 size: 15 residues. Germline CDR1 is KGHDR and CDR2 is SFDVKD. J was trimmed by 4 bases and V by 3 bases; bases with no gene match: 5.

This clonotype was seen a few times. The CDR3: CATSSRGQETQYF. In nucleotides, the CDR3 is TGTGCCACCAGCAGCCGGGGACAAGAGACCCAGTACTTC. The gene calls are TRBV15 and TRBJ2-5, with D maybe TRBD2 (5 bases). The CDR3 runs to 13 residues. V was pared by 3 bases and J by 2 bases, with 7 bases between. Per the germline V gene, CDR1 is LNHNV and CDR2 is YYDKDF (reference sequence).

The V gene is TRBV7-2, the J gene TRBJ2-1, with 8 positions matching TRBD2. The germline CDR1 and CDR2 sequences are SGHTA and FQGNSA. This CDR3 comprises 17 residues. V gave up 1 base and J gave up 6 bases; unmatched junction bases: 11. As DNA, the CDR3 is TGTGCCAGCAGCTTAGGACCAAGCGGGAGTAAAGGCAATGAGCAGTTCTTC. Its translation is CASSLGPSGSKGNEQFF.

This clonotype was detected many times. The V call is TRBV20-1, the J call TRBJ2-2; D may correspond to TRBD1 or TRBD2 (5 bases each). The ends were cut back, 6 bases at V and 5 bases at J, with 10 bases in the middle. CDR3 length: 12 amino acids. Germline loops: CDR1 DFQATT, CDR2 SNEGSKA (reference sequence). The CDR3 sequence: CSALAGTGELFF. The CDR3 bases are TGCAGTGCCCTAGCAGGGACCGGGGAGCTGTTTTTT.

V usage is TRBV20-1 and J usage is TRBJ1-5, with D possibly matching TRBD1 (6 bases). The CDR3 is made up of 14 amino acids. CDR1 and CDR2 from the germline V gene are DFQATT and SNEGSKA (reference sequence). The V gene lost 0 bases and the J gene lost 12 bases, with 18 bases spanning the gap. CDR3 amino acids: CSARDSRGPGHQHF. The CDR3 nucleotides read TGCAGTGCTAGAGATTCTCGGGGGCCGGGGCACCAGCATTTT.

At least ten counts were recorded for this clonotype. The chain couples TRBV5-1 to TRBJ2-7; D not certain. The CDR3 is made up of 16 amino acids. The V gene's germline CDR1 is SGHRS and CDR2 YFSETQ. Trimming removed 0 bases from V and 5 bases from J, with 18 bases in between. The CDR3 spells CASSLVGNARTHEQYF. The CDR3 DNA sequence: TGCGCCAGCAGCTTGGTTGGAAACGCAAGGACCCACGAGCAGTACTTC.

The chain uses TRBV13 and TRBJ2-2; the D gene is possibly TRBD1 (5 bases). CDR1 is PRHDT, CDR2 FYEKMQ, per germline (reference sequence). The CDR3 runs 16 residues. Trimming removed 1 base from V and 6 bases from J, with 15 bases in between. CDR3 amino acids: CASSLVGARRAGELFF. The CDR3 nucleotides read TGTGCCAGCAGCTTAGTAGGGGCAAGACGGGCCGGGGAGCTGTTTTTT.

This clonotype was observed many times. The V gene is TRBV29-1, the J gene TRBJ2-2, with 7 positions matching TRBD2. With V trimmed by 5 bases and J by 5 bases, 8 bases remained unmatched. The length of the CDR3 is 14 residues. Germline V gene data show CDR1 as SQVTM and CDR2 as ANQGSEA. The CDR3 here is CSVIREGGTGELFF. In DNA form, the CDR3 reads TGCAGCGTTATTAGAGAGGGAGGGACCGGGGAGCTGTTTTTT.

The genes are TRBV5-4 and TRBJ2-2; 8 positions match TRBD2. Germline values: CDR1 SGHNT, CDR2 YYREEE (reference sequence). CDR3 length: 15 residues. V shed 4 bases and J 2 bases; nucleotides not matched to a gene: 4. The chain's CDR3 is CASSPTSGNTGELFF. CDR3 coding DNA: TGTGCCAGCAGCCCCACTAGCGGAAACACCGGGGAGCTGTTTTTT. Supplemented by reference TRBV5-4 and TRBJ2-2, the full variable domain reads ETGVTQSPTHLIKTRGQQVTLRCSSQSGHNTVSWYQQALGQGPQFIFQYYREEENGRGNFPPRFSGLQFPNYSSELNVNALELDDSALYLCASSPTSGNTGELFFGEGSRLTVL.

The V call is TRBV29-1, the J call TRBJ2-2, with 7 bases aligning to TRBD2. The V segment lost 6 bases and the J segment 1 base; nucleotides outside the gene matches: 11. In germline, CDR1 is SQVTM, CDR2 ANQGSEA. CDR3 length: 16 residues. The CDR3 nucleotides read TGCAGCGTGGAGGCCCGAGCTAGCGGGAACACCGGGGAGCTGTTTTTT. Amino acids: CSVEARASGNTGELFF.

There are a few counts of this clonotype. The J gene is TRBJ2-1, the V gene TRBV7-2; the D gene could be TRBD1 or TRBD2 (5 bases each). Germline CDR1 SGHTA, CDR2 FQGNSA. V shed 5 bases and J shed 3 bases, with 14 bases lying between them. The CDR3 is 15 amino acids. The CDR3 spells CASSPKGTVYNEQFF. In DNA, the CDR3 is TGTGCCAGCAGCCCAAAAGGGACCGTCTACAATGAGCAGTTCTTC.

This clonotype has a count of ten or more. The chain recombines TRBV10-3 with TRBJ2-7; 11 bases fit TRBD2. Looked up from germline, CDR1 is ENHRY and CDR2 is SYGVKD. The CDR3 spans 15 residues. V lost 0 bases and J lost 7; bases outside the gene matches: 5. This CDR3 is CAISESVAGGHEQYF. The CDR3 nucleotides are TGTGCCATCAGTGAGTCGGTAGCGGGAGGGCATGAGCAGTACTTC.

This chain joins TRBV6-1 and TRBJ1-5; D may be TRBD1 (6 bases). Trimming cost V 6 bases and J 0 bases, with 12 bases left between them. The germline gives CDR1 MNHNS, CDR2 SASEGT. This CDR3 contains 15 residues. The CDR3 bases are TGTGCCAGCAGCCCCTTAGGGGGTAGCAATCAGCCCCAGCATTTT. The encoded protein is CASSPLGGSNQPQHF.

The chain joins TRBV30 to TRBJ2-7; D uncertain. V was cut by 0 bases and J by 1 base, with 10 bases left in between. Germline values: CDR1 GTSNPN, CDR2 SVGIG (reference sequence). The CDR3 has 14 residues. This CDR3 reads CAWSVRMLSYEQYF. The CDR3 DNA reads TGTGCCTGGAGTGTCAGGATGCTATCCTACGAGCAGTACTTC.